This record concerns one TCR beta chain sequence. The authors' processing: Scientists estimated how many nucleated cells there were by amplifying reference gene primers. The repertoire was sequenced with immunoSEQ multiplex PCR; TCRdb's copy has only in-frame clones and lacks some. The V and J calls and clone size were taken over from that table, and D and trimming were inferred from the DNA. The table records fewer than 500,000 clones, about 89% of them present only once. This specimen comes from a study of blood T cell repertoires in COVID-19. Turning to the study itself: Sources were T cells, B-cell-depleted T cells, or PBMCs; the material itself was cDNA or gDNA.

The CDR3 consists of 18 residues. The trim removed 3 bases at V and 2 bases at J, leaving 13 bases unmatched. Germline loops: CDR1 SGHRS, CDR2 YFSETQ. The chain employs TRBV5-1 and TRBJ2-3; TRBD1 agrees at 9 bases. The sample comprised peripheral blood. The TCR sequence derives from a woman aged 30 to 39 with acute or convalescent COVID-19. CDR3 bases: TGCGCCAGCAGCTCCTGGTGGGGGACAGGGTCCGTCACAGATACGCAGTATTTT. Translated: CASSSWWGTGSVTDTQYF. Filled out from reference TRBV5-1 and TRBJ2-3, the complete variable domain reads KAGVTQTPRYLIKTRGQQVTLSCSPISGHRSVSWYQQTPGQGLQFLFEYFSETQRNKGNFPGRFSGRQFSNSRSEMNVSTLELGDSALYLCASSSWWGTGSVTDTQYFGPGTRLTVL.